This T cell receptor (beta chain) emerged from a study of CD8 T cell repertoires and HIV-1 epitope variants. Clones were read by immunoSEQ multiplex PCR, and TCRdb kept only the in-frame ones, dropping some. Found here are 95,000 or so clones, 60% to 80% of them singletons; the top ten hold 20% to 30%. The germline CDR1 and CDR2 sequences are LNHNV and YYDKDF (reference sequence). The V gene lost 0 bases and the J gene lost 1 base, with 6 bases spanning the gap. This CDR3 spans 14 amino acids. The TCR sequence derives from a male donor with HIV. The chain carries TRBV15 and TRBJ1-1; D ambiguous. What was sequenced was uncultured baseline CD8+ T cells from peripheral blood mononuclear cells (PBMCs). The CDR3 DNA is TGTGCCACCAGCAGAGATGTACAGAACACTGAAGCTTTCTTT. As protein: CATSRDVQNTEAFF.